Sequencing of this TCR beta chain was carried out in a study of OX40 agonist ivuxolimab in advanced cancers. About the research overall: Prior anti-PD-1, anti-PD-L1 or anti-CTLA-4 therapy was allowed; around 40% had some.

The CDR3 sequence is 14 residues long. V lost 4 bases and J lost 1, with 8 bases in between. CDR1 is SEHNR and CDR2 is FQNEAQ in the germline V gene (reference sequence). TCRdb keeps only in-frame clones here, not all; method: immunoSEQ multiplex PCR. The sample yields roughly 58,000 clones, around nine tenths seen once. The receptor was isolated from an adult with an advanced solid tumor such as melanoma, head and neck, liver or kidney cancer. The V and J genes are TRBV7-9 and TRBJ2-1; D gene uncertain. This material consisted of CD4+ or CD8+ T cells sorted from blood, taken in a trial of the OX40 agonist ivuxolimab. CDR3 in DNA: TGTGCCAGCAGCTGGGGAAGTTCCTACAATGAGCAGTTCTTC. Its protein is CASSWGSSYNEQFF.